These 23 T cell receptor beta chains share one sample of origin, sequenced in a study of chemoradiotherapy in HPV16-positive cancers. Some clones are missing from TCRdb's copy, which holds only in-frame ones; the method was immunoSEQ multiplex PCR. The sample carries 25,000 to 30,000 clones, just over 90% recorded once. Sequenced here: blood, sampled from a patient who underwent chemoradiotherapy. The receptors were sampled from a human donor with HPV-associated anogenital cancer.

The genes are TRBV6-5 and TRBJ2-7; 12 positions agree with TRBD2. The CDR3 is 15 amino acids. CDR1 is MNHEY, CDR2 SVGAGI, per germline. Unmatched junction bases numbered 5, after V lost 5 bases and J lost 3 bases. The CDR3 DNA is TGTGCCAGCAGTCGACTAGCGGGGGATCACTACGAGCAGTACTTC. This gives the protein CASSRLAGDHYEQYF.

This chain joins TRBV18 and TRBJ1-5; the D is unclear. The V gene lost 4 bases and the J gene lost 4 bases, with 5 bases spanning the gap. The CDR3 length is 12 residues. Germline CDR1 KGHSH, CDR2 LQKENI. CDR3: CASSLENQPQHF. The CDR3 region has the DNA TGTGCCAGCTCACTCGAGAATCAGCCCCAGCATTTT.

The gene calls are TRBV18 and TRBJ2-7; TRBD1 matches at 7 bases. This CDR3 has 15 amino acids. V trimming: 6 bases; J trimming: 0 bases; junction bases outside the gene matches: 8. Germline CDR1 KGHSH, CDR2 LQKENI. The CDR3 spells CASSLDRVGSYEQYF. CDR3 in DNA: TGTGCCAGCTCCCTCGACAGGGTCGGCTCCTACGAGCAGTACTTC.

This clone was detected a few times. This chain uses TRBV5-1 with TRBJ2-7, with D maybe TRBD2 (6 bases). The CDR3 sequence is 13 residues long. Germline-derived CDR1 and CDR2 are SGHRS and YFSETQ. Trimming left V 6 bases short and J 4 bases short, with 14 bases between. Here the CDR3 DNA reads TGCGCCAGCACGATGGAGGGATTTTACGAGCAGTACTTC. Protein product: CASTMEGFYEQYF.

This clone came up a few times. This chain links TRBV6-5 with TRBJ1-2, with 12 bases lining up with TRBD1. With 5 bases clipped from V and 2 bases from J, the junction kept 0 bases outside the gene matches. Germline loops: CDR1 MNHEY, CDR2 SVGAGI. The CDR3 length is 14 residues. CDR3 loop: CASSGTGGNYGYTF. The DNA for the CDR3 is TGTGCCAGCAGTGGGACAGGGGGCAACTATGGCTACACCTTC.

By proportion, this clone is medium-sized (0.01 to 0.1%). CDR3 bases: TGTGCCAGCAGTGAACAGGGGTCCTATGGCTACACCTTC. It is translated as CASSEQGSYGYTF. The chain is built from TRBV2 and TRBJ1-2; D possibly corresponds to TRBD1 (6 bases). Germline values: CDR1 SNHLY, CDR2 FYNNEI. The CDR3 sequence is 13 residues long. Trimming removed 2 bases at V and 4 bases at J, with 8 bases between.

This clone was detected only once. The rearrangement joins TRBV5-1 to TRBJ2-5, with D tentatively TRBD1 (5 bases). The V and J ends lost 4 bases and 3 bases respectively, with 13 bases between them. This CDR3 is 14 amino acids long. Per the germline V gene, CDR1 is SGHRS and CDR2 is YFSETQ. DNA of the CDR3: TGCGCCAGCAGCCCCCAGGGTGGCAAAGAGACCCAGTACTTC. This translates into CASSPQGGKETQYF.

This chain links TRBV4-1 with TRBJ2-5; 11 bases are shared with TRBD2. CDR1 MGHRA and CDR2 YSYEKL come from the germline V gene. Trimming at V came to 3 bases and at J to 1 base, leaving 13 bases not matched to a gene. The CDR3 spans 19 residues. The CDR3 is CASSQGTGTSGLPQETQYF. DNA of the CDR3: TGCGCCAGCAGCCAGGGTACCGGGACTAGCGGACTCCCCCAAGAGACCCAGTACTTC.

The chain recombines TRBV7-9 with TRBJ1-2; D might be TRBD1 (6 bases). The CDR3 sequence is 14 residues long. Germline V gene data show CDR1 as SEHNR and CDR2 as FQNEAQ (reference sequence). V shed 2 bases and J shed 3 bases, with 10 bases lying between them. The CDR3 loop is CASSLTGWDYGYTF. The CDR3 region has the DNA TGTGCCAGCAGCTTAACAGGGTGGGACTATGGCTACACCTTC. Full variable domain (rest looked up from reference TRBV7-9 and TRBJ1-2): DTGVSQNPRHKITKRGQNVTFRCDPISEHNRLYWYRQTLGQGPEFLTYFQNEAQLEKSRLLSDRFSAERPKGSFSTLEIQRTEQGDSAMYLCASSLTGWDYGYTFGSGTRLTVV.

V usage is TRBV6-6 and J usage is TRBJ2-6; the D gene is possibly TRBD2 (5 bases). This CDR3 is 16 amino acids long. Germline loops: CDR1 MNHNY, CDR2 SVGAGI (reference sequence). V shed 0 bases and J shed 1 base, with 7 bases lying between them. In DNA form, the CDR3 reads TGTGCCAGCAGTTACTCCAGGACTTCTGGGGCCAACGTCCTGACTTTC. This translates into CASSYSRTSGANVLTF.

The chain joins TRBV27 to TRBJ2-5, with no clear D. Germline CDR1 and CDR2: MNHEY and SMNVEV (reference sequence). Trimming cost V 5 bases and J 8 bases, with 18 bases left between them. The CDR3 runs to 14 residues. In DNA, the CDR3 is TGTGCCAGCAGTCCGCGCGGTTTTGTAGGCACCCAGTACTTC. It specifies CASSPRGFVGTQYF.

The chain combines TRBV13 with TRBJ2-5; the match to TRBD2 covers 8 bases. With 5 bases clipped from V and 3 bases from J, the junction kept 11 bases outside the gene matches. Germline values: CDR1 PRHDT, CDR2 FYEKMQ (reference sequence). The CDR3 length is 16 residues. The CDR3 coding sequence is TGTGCCAGCAGCGTAAATCCGGTACTAGCGGAAGAGACCCAGTACTTC. Its protein product is CASSVNPVLAEETQYF.

This chain links TRBV28 with TRBJ2-7; D is perhaps TRBD2 (7 bases). The CDR3 length is 15 residues. V was clipped by 6 bases and J by 2 bases, with 17 bases between them. Germline-derived CDR1 and CDR2 are MDHEN and SYDVKM. The CDR3 region has the DNA TGTGCCAGCAGGAACGGGGGGCAACCTGCCTACGAGCAGTACTTC. This gives the protein CASRNGGQPAYEQYF.

The chain couples TRBV10-3 to TRBJ2-7, with 9 bases that match TRBD1. The CDR3 covers 12 residues. Per germline, CDR1 ENHRY and CDR2 SYGVKD. Trimming took 10 bases from V and 2 from J; bases not matched to a gene: 3. Here the CDR3 reads CATGTGTYEQYF. CDR3 sequence (DNA): TGTGCCACGGGGACAGGGACCTACGAGCAGTACTTC.

This clone was seen just once. The chain links TRBV10-2 to TRBJ1-5; D might be TRBD1 (6 bases). The CDR3 consists of 13 residues. The V gene's germline CDR1 is WSHSY and CDR2 SAAADI. The ends were cut back, 2 bases at V and 11 bases at J, with 13 bases in the middle. The chain's CDR3 is CASSEAQRGAQHF. The CDR3 DNA is TGCGCCAGCAGTGAGGCACAAAGGGGGGCCCAGCATTTT.

V usage is TRBV30 and J usage is TRBJ2-3; 13 bases match TRBD2. The germline gives CDR1 GTSNPN, CDR2 SVGIG (reference sequence). The J segment lost 7 bases and the V segment lost 4 bases, leaving 8 bases of the junction unmatched. The CDR3 spans 15 residues. The CDR3 here is CAWKWTSGGGYTQYF. The CDR3 DNA reads TGTGCCTGGAAATGGACTAGCGGGGGCGGGTATACGCAGTATTTT.

The V call is TRBV7-8, the J call TRBJ1-2, with D unclear. Germline V gene sequence: CDR1 SGHVS, CDR2 FQNEAQ. The V gene lost 1 base and the J gene lost 8 bases, with 8 bases spanning the gap. The CDR3 has 12 amino acids. CDR3 protein: CASSLGRAGYTF. The CDR3 DNA reads as TGTGCCAGCAGCTTAGGAAGAGCGGGCTACACCTTC.

This clone was observed once. V and J are TRBV7-2 and TRBJ2-1; the match to TRBD2 covers 7 bases. CDR3 length: 13 residues. The trim removed 6 bases at V and 8 bases at J, leaving 7 bases unmatched. Per germline, CDR1 SGHTA and CDR2 FQGNSA. The CDR3 bases are TGTGCCAGCAGTAAACGTGCGGGGGATGAGCAGTTCTTC. This sequence encodes CASSKRAGDEQFF. Drawing the rest from reference TRBV7-2 and TRBJ2-1, the complete variable domain is GAGVSQSPSNKVTEKGKDVELRCDPISGHTALYWYRQSLGQGLEFLIYFQGNSAPDKSGLPSDRFSAERTGGSVSTLTIQRTQQEDSAVYLCASSKRAGDEQFFGPGTRLTVL.

This chain joins TRBV29-1 and TRBJ1-2; no clear D. V dropped 4 bases and J dropped 0 bases, with 15 bases sitting between them. Per the germline V gene, CDR1 is SQVTM and CDR2 is ANQGSEA. This CDR3 has 15 residues. The chain's CDR3 is CSVVIQPNANYGYTF. CDR3 DNA: TGCAGCGTTGTTATACAGCCCAATGCTAACTATGGCTACACCTTC.

This chain connects TRBV7-2 to TRBJ2-7; 8 bases align to TRBD1. The J segment lost 3 bases and the V segment lost 3 bases, leaving 19 bases of the junction unmatched. From germline, CDR1 is SGHTA and CDR2 FQGNSA. CDR3 length: 19 residues. This chain's CDR3 is CASSFLWGTGPIGIYEQYF. The CDR3 coding sequence is TGTGCCAGCAGCTTCCTTTGGGGGACAGGACCCATCGGGATCTACGAGCAGTACTTC.

The chain recombines TRBV7-8 with TRBJ1-5, with TRBD1 as a possible D gene (5 bases). Germline CDR1 and CDR2: SGHVS and FQNEAQ. CDR3 length equals 15 residues. The ends were cut back, 3 bases at V and 0 bases at J, with 9 bases in the middle. CDR3 region: CASSLGPASNQPQHF. The CDR3 DNA reads TGTGCCAGCAGCTTGGGGCCGGCTAGCAATCAGCCCCAGCATTTT.

J is TRBJ1-4 and V is TRBV15, with D possibly matching TRBD1 (6 bases). Per germline, CDR1 LNHNV and CDR2 YYDKDF (reference sequence). The germline V and J ends were trimmed by 0 bases and 6 bases, with 8 bases remaining between them. CDR3 length: 14 amino acids. Here the CDR3 reads CATSRDPGDEKLFF. CDR3 sequence (DNA): TGTGCCACCAGCAGAGACCCAGGGGATGAAAAACTGTTTTTT. Together with reference TRBV15 and TRBJ1-4, the CDR3 gives the full variable domain: DAMVIQNPRYQVTQFGKPVTLSCSQTLNHNVMYWYQQKSSQAPKLLFHYYDKDFNNEADTPDNFQSRRPNTSFCFLDIRSPGLGDTAMYLCATSRDPGDEKLFFGSGTQLSVL.

J is TRBJ1-5 and V is TRBV27; D is perhaps TRBD1 (5 bases). This CDR3 has 14 amino acids. Looked up from germline, CDR1 is MNHEY and CDR2 is SMNVEV (reference sequence). With 6 bases removed from V and 6 bases from J, the gap between germline ends came to 15 bases. The CDR3 protein is CASSRTGRGQPQHF. Here the CDR3 DNA reads TGTGCCAGCAGCCGCACAGGAAGGGGTCAGCCCCAGCATTTT.